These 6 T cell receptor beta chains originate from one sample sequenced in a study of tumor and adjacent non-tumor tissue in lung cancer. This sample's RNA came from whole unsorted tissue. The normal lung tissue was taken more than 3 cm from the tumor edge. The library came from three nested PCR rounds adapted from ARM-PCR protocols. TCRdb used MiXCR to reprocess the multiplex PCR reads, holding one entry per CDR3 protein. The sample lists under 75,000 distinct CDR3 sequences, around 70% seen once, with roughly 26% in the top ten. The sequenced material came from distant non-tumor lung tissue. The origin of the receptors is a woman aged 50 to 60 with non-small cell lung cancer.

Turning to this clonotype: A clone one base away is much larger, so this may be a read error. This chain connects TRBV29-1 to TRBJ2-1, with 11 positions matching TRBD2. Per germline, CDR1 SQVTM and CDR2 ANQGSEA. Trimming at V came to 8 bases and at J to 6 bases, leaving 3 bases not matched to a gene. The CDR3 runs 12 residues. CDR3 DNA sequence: TGCAGCACCGGGACTAGCGGCAATGAGCAGTTCTTC. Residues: CSTGTSGNEQFF.

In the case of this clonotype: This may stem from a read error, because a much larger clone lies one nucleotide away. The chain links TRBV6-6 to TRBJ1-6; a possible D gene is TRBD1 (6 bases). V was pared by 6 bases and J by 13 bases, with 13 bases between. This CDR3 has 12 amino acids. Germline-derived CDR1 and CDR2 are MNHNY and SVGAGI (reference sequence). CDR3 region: CASRPVGGPLHF. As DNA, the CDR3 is TGTGCCAGCAGGCCTGTAGGGGGGCCCCTCCACTTT.

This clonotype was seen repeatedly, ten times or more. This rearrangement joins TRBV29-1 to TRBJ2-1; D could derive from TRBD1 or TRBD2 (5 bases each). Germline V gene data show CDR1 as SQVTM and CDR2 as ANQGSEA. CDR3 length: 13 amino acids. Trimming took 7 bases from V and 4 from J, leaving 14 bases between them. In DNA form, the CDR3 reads TGCAGCGCGAGTGGGGACCGTTACAATGAGCAGTTCTTC. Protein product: CSASGDRYNEQFF.

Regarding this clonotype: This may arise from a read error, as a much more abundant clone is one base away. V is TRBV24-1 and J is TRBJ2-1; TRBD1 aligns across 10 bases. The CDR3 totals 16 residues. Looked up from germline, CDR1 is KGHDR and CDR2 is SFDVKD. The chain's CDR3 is CTTSDLRGQGSDEQFF. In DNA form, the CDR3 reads TGTACCACCAGTGATTTGAGGGGACAGGGGAGTGATGAGCAGTTCTTC.

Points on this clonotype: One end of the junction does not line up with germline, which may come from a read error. CDR3 region: CANSLSGLAGGEEQFF. CDR3 DNA sequence: TGTGCCAACAGTTTAAGTGGTCTAGCGGGAGGCGAGGAGCAGTTCTTC. The gene calls are TRBV12-3 or TRBV12-4 and TRBJ2-1; 11 bases are a match to TRBD2. The CDR3 loop spans 16 amino acids.

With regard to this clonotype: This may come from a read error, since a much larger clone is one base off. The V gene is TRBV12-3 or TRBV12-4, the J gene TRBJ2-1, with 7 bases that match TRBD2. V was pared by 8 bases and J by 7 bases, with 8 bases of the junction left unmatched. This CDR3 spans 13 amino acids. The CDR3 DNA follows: TGTGCCAGCGGCCGACTAGCAGAGAATGAGCAGTTCTTC. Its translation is CASGRLAENEQFF.